A selection of T cell receptor beta chains follows, all from one sample in a study of blood T cell repertoires in COVID-19. Method: immunoSEQ multiplex PCR; TCRdb's copy keeps in-frame clones and lacks some. This table has about 310,000 clones, around 90% appearing once. Sequencing was performed on PBMCs or T cells enriched from blood (not recorded which). The receptor source for this set is a woman younger than 35 with acute COVID-19. Each CDR3 is given with its conserved first and last residue. Each record gives: D gene, V gene, J gene, CDR3 DNA, CDR3 protein. D genes are given only for firm matches.

D: .
V: TRBV4-1
J: TRBJ2-1
DNA: TGCGCCAGCAGCCAAGATCCCCGCGTTGCGCGTACCTACAATGAGCAGTTCTTC
CDR3: CASSQDPRVARTYNEQFF

D: TRBD1
V: TRBV15
J: TRBJ1-1
DNA: TGTGCCACCAGCAGGCGGAACCTCAGGGGGCCGAACACTGAAGCTTTCTTT
CDR3: CATSRRNLRGPNTEAFF

D: .
V: TRBV5-1
J: TRBJ1-2
DNA: TGCGCCAGCAGCCTGCAGGCACCTAACTATGGCTACACCTTC
CDR3: CASSLQAPNYGYTF

D: .
V: TRBV6-6
J: TRBJ1-1
DNA: TGTGCCAGCAGTTCCCCTTTAGGTGCAGGGGAGACTGAAGCTTTCTTT
CDR3: CASSSPLGAGETEAFF

D: .
V: TRBV4-2
J: TRBJ1-4
DNA: TGTGCCAGCAGCCCCGAGGAAGGCGAAAAACTGTTTTTT
CDR3: CASSPEEGEKLFF

D: TRBD1
V: TRBV7-2
J: TRBJ1-5
DNA: TGTGCCAGCAGCTTATGGGGACAGGGCAATCAGCCCCAGCATTTT
CDR3: CASSLWGQGNQPQHF

D: .
V: TRBV28
J: TRBJ2-7
DNA: TGTGCCAGCAGACGGCAGGCGACCTCCTACGAGCAGTACTTC
CDR3: CASRRQATSYEQYF

D: TRBD2
V: TRBV28
J: TRBJ2-1
DNA: TGTGCCAGCAGTTCCGCCGGACTAGTAATCTACAATGAGCAGTTCTTC
CDR3: CASSSAGLVIYNEQFF

D: .
V: TRBV3-1/TRBV3-2
J: TRBJ1-2
DNA: TGTGCCAGCAGCCAGGCACGGAGGGGTGGCTACACCTTC
CDR3: CASSQARRGGYTF

D: TRBD1
V: TRBV19
J: TRBJ2-4
DNA: TGTGCCAGTAGTCTCCGAGGACAGGGAGACAAAAACATTCAGTACTTC
CDR3: CASSLRGQGDKNIQYF